Listed here are 21 T cell receptor beta chains from one sample, sequenced in a study of cytomegalovirus exposure and HLA in healthy donors. Method: immunoSEQ multiplex PCR; TCRdb's copy keeps in-frame clones and lacks some. Among under 200,000 clones listed, 86% were seen once. Sequencing was performed on PBMCs. All receptors come from a woman aged 25 to 39 in good health and CMV-seronegative.

The V gene is TRBV5-1, the J gene TRBJ1-1; the D is unclear. Between the trimmed V and J ends, which lost 0 bases and 2 bases, there was a span of 11 bases. Germline V lookup: CDR1 SGHRS, CDR2 YFSETQ. The CDR3 length is 15 residues. The CDR3 DNA reads as TGCGCCAGCAGCTTGGCCGCGGCCGGTAACACTGAAGCTTTCTTT. Its protein is CASSLAAAGNTEAFF.

V and J are TRBV4-2 and TRBJ1-1, with D possibly TRBD1 on 5 matching bases. V was clipped by 0 bases and J by 5 bases, with 16 bases between them. The CDR3 covers 16 residues. From germline, CDR1 is LGHNA and CDR2 YNFKEQ. DNA of the CDR3: TGTGCCAGCAGCCAAGAAAGGGGCCGAGCGGGTACTGAAGCTTTCTTT. This gives the protein CASSQERGRAGTEAFF.

The rearrangement joins TRBV6-6 to TRBJ1-5; D remains unclear. The CDR3 totals 15 residues. The ends were cut back, 2 bases at V and 2 bases at J, with 10 bases in the middle. The germline gives CDR1 MNHNY, CDR2 SVGAGI (reference sequence). In DNA, the CDR3 is TGTGCCAGCAGTTACGCTTCTGGAGGCAATCAGCCCCAGCATTTT. Protein: CASSYASGGNQPQHF.

The chain couples TRBV28 to TRBJ1-5; D ambiguous. CDR1 and CDR2 (germline): MDHEN, SYDVKM. V dropped 6 bases and J dropped 4 bases, with 4 bases sitting between them. The CDR3 covers 11 residues. CDR3 region: CASRGNQPQHF. The CDR3, as DNA: TGTGCCAGCAGAGGGAATCAGCCCCAGCATTTT.

The chain employs TRBV2 and TRBJ1-5; D is ambiguous. Trimming took off 7 bases at V and 0 bases at J, with 13 bases between the two ends. CDR3 length: 15 amino acids. CDR1 SNHLY and CDR2 FYNNEI come from the germline V gene. The CDR3 loop reads CASIKVDTSNQPQHF. The DNA for the CDR3 is TGTGCCAGCATAAAGGTAGACACTAGCAATCAGCCCCAGCATTTT.

This clone was found once. This chain joins TRBV9 and TRBJ1-2; D is uncertain. This CDR3 region has 15 residues. V lost 4 bases and J 4 bases, leaving 17 bases between the germline ends. Germline lookup yields CDR1 SGDLS and CDR2 YYNGEE. The CDR3 DNA sequence: TGTGCCAGCAGCACCGCTCGGGGAGCCTCCTATGGCTACACCTTC. Translating it yields CASSTARGASYGYTF.

The rearrangement joins TRBV6-5 to TRBJ1-2; D may be TRBD1 (5 bases). Trimming stripped 10 bases from V and 5 bases from J, with 20 bases between. From germline, CDR1 is MNHEY and CDR2 SVGAGI. The CDR3 loop spans 14 amino acids. The CDR3 reads CATSMGPSPYGYTF. CDR3 sequence (DNA): TGTGCCACCTCAATGGGGCCTAGCCCATATGGCTACACCTTC.

This clone was detected once. The chain joins TRBV29-1 to TRBJ2-3; D is possibly TRBD1 (6 bases). Between the trimmed V and J ends, which lost 4 bases and 0 bases, there was a span of 8 bases. The CDR3 totals 13 residues. From germline, CDR1 is SQVTM and CDR2 ANQGSEA. The CDR3 protein is CSVGTASTDTQYF. CDR3 bases: TGCAGCGTTGGGACAGCTAGCACAGATACGCAGTATTTT.

The rearrangement joins TRBV5-1 to TRBJ1-6; TRBD1 matches at 7 bases. This CDR3 contains 15 residues. Germline lookup yields CDR1 SGHRS and CDR2 YFSETQ. J was trimmed by 8 bases and V by 3 bases; bases with no gene match: 8. DNA for the CDR3: TGCGCCAGCAGCTGGAGGCGGCAGGGGGATTCACCCCTCCACTTT. Protein product: CASSWRRQGDSPLHF.

The CDR3 sequence: CASSESTYEQYF. CDR3 nucleotide sequence: TGTGCCAGCAGTGAAAGCACCTACGAGCAGTACTTC. This rearrangement joins TRBV6-1 to TRBJ2-7; no clear D. Per the germline V gene, CDR1 is MNHNS and CDR2 is SASEGT. V was shortened by 2 bases and J by 2 bases, with 4 bases between the two germline ends. The length of the CDR3 is 12 residues.

The rearrangement uses TRBV15 and TRBJ1-2; D is undetermined. V was clipped by 0 bases and J by 7 bases, with 9 bases between them. CDR1 is LNHNV and CDR2 is YYDKDF in the germline V gene (reference sequence). This CDR3 is 13 amino acids long. The CDR3 loop is CATSRDPQTGYTF. The CDR3 nucleotides read TGTGCCACCAGCAGAGATCCCCAGACTGGCTACACCTTC.

CDR3: CASSLGAGGPYNEQFF. CDR3 DNA: TGTGCCAGCAGCTTAGGTGCGGGAGGGCCTTACAATGAGCAGTTCTTC. This chain connects TRBV7-9 to TRBJ2-1, with 9 bases identical to TRBD2. The ends lost 1 base at V and 4 bases at J; junction bases unmatched: 5. The germline V gene encodes CDR1 SEHNR and CDR2 FQNEAQ (reference sequence). The CDR3 loop spans 16 amino acids.

This chain joins TRBV28 and TRBJ1-2, with 12 positions matching TRBD1. V was pared by 6 bases and J by 4 bases, with 12 bases of the junction left unmatched. The CDR3 has 17 amino acids. Germline assignment: CDR1 MDHEN and CDR2 SYDVKM. Here the CDR3 reads CASRRAGTGGLGYGYTF. CDR3 nucleotides: TGTGCCAGCAGAAGAGCCGGGACAGGGGGCCTGGGCTATGGCTACACCTTC.

V and J are TRBV2 and TRBJ2-7; no reliable D call. V was trimmed by 7 bases and J by 0 bases, leaving 13 bases between them. Germline loops: CDR1 SNHLY, CDR2 FYNNEI. The length of the CDR3 is 14 residues. The CDR3 DNA reads as TGTGCCAGCAAAAGTTCGGAGAGCTCCTACGAGCAGTACTTC. Translating gives CASKSSESSYEQYF.

V gene TRBV6-1 combines with J gene TRBJ2-7, with D perhaps assigned TRBD1 or TRBD2 (6 bases each). CDR1 is MNHNS, CDR2 SASEGT, per germline. The V end was cut by 10 bases, the J end by 3 bases, with 16 bases between. The CDR3 runs 13 residues. CDR3 amino acids: CATCVGGHYEQYF. The CDR3 bases are TGTGCCACCTGTGTTGGGGGGCACTACGAGCAGTACTTC.

This rearrangement joins TRBV21-1 to TRBJ1-2. TRBV21-1 is given as a pseudogene. The CDR3 is made up of 14 amino acids. CDR3 in amino acids: CASSKGWPAVGYTF. The CDR3 coding sequence is TGTGCCAGCAGCAAAGGCTGGCCGGCGGTAGGCTACACCTTC.

The chain uses TRBV6-1 and TRBJ2-3, with TRBD1 identical over 7 bases. This CDR3 is 17 amino acids long. Germline trimming cut 1 base from V and 0 bases from J; bases unmatched to any gene: 7. Germline CDR1 reads MNHNS; CDR2 reads SASEGT. The CDR3 coding sequence is TGTGCCAGCAGTGAAGGAGTAGGGGGCAGGAGCACAGATACGCAGTATTTT. This encodes CASSEGVGGRSTDTQYF.

The genes are TRBV7-3 and TRBJ2-1; 9 positions match TRBD2. Germline V CDR1 and CDR2: SGHTA, FQGTGA. There are 16 residues in the CDR3. Germline trimming cut 5 bases from V and 4 bases from J; bases unmatched to any gene: 9. As DNA, the CDR3 is TGTGCCAGCAGCCTATCTAGCGGGGACCCATACAATGAGCAGTTCTTC. Its translation is CASSLSSGDPYNEQFF.

The chain recombines TRBV27 with TRBJ2-5; 16 bases are a match to TRBD2. This CDR3 is built from 16 residues. The J segment lost 11 bases and the V segment lost 5 bases, leaving 11 bases of the junction unmatched. The germline gives CDR1 MNHEY, CDR2 SMNVEV (reference sequence). For the CDR3, the DNA is TGTGCCAGCAGTCGGGGACTAGCGGGAGGGCCGGGAGAGCAGTACTTC. Its protein is CASSRGLAGGPGEQYF.

This sequence joins TRBV4-3 and TRBJ1-2, with TRBD1 as a possible D gene (5 bases). The CDR3 runs 15 residues. The germline V gene encodes CDR1 LGHNA and CDR2 YSLEER. The V end was cut by 2 bases, the J end by 6 bases, with 16 bases between. The CDR3 DNA is TGCGCCAGCAGCCAAAGATCCGGCAGGGAGGATGGCTACACCTTC. This sequence encodes CASSQRSGREDGYTF.

Comments on this clone: Other DNA sequences in the sample encode the same CDR3. The J gene is TRBJ1-2, the V gene TRBV27; possible D gene TRBD1, 6 bases. Trimming took 0 bases from V and 4 from J, leaving 9 bases between them. There are 14 residues in the CDR3. Per germline, CDR1 MNHEY and CDR2 SMNVEV (reference sequence). This CDR3 is CASSLSGGGYGYTF. CDR3 in DNA: TGTGCCAGCAGTTTATCTGGGGGCGGCTATGGCTACACCTTC.